A selection of T cell receptor beta chains follows, all from one sample in a study of cytomegalovirus exposure and HLA in healthy donors. Libraries were prepared by immunoSEQ multiplex PCR; TCRdb keeps only in-frame clonotypes and omits some of them. The data hold about 110,000 clones, with 81% observed a single time. The sequencing sample was made of PBMCs. The receptors originated from a man in his thirties or forties in good health and CMV-seronegative. Each CDR3 is given with its conserved first and last residue. The D gene is left open where the match is weak. Rows may omit the clone size; those that give it use once, few, many or a size class.

j_gene | d_gene | abundance | v_gene | CDR3aa | CDR3nt
TRBJ2-5 | - | - | TRBV10-1 | CASSESGEETQYF | TGCGCCAGCAGTGAATCGGGGGAAGAGACCCAGTACTTC
TRBJ1-2 | TRBD1 | - | TRBV6-5 | CASSFRDRGNYGYTF | TGTGCCAGCAGTTTCCGGGACAGGGGTAACTATGGCTACACCTTC
TRBJ1-3 | - | - | TRBV7-6 | CASSLFQARNTIYF | TGTGCCAGCAGCTTATTTCAGGCCCGAAACACCATATATTTT
TRBJ1-2 | - | - | TRBV13 | CASSLGRDFYGYTF | TGTGCCAGCAGCTTAGGAAGGGACTTCTATGGCTACACCTTC
TRBJ2-2 | TRBD2 | - | TRBV7-9 | CASSLASGDATGELFF | TGTGCCAGCAGCTTAGCTAGCGGGGACGCCACCGGGGAGCTGTTTTTT
TRBJ1-2 | - | - | TRBV7-9 | CASSLKSGGSNYGYTF | TGTGCCAGCAGCTTGAAGAGTGGGGGGAGCAACTATGGCTACACCTTC
TRBJ2-2 | - | - | TRBV27 | CASSLSTGEVLFF | TGTGCCAGCAGTTTATCCACCGGGGAGGTCCTGTTTTTT
TRBJ2-3 | TRBD1 | - | TRBV6-5 | CASSWGQSTDTQYF | TGTGCCAGCAGTTGGGGACAGAGCACAGATACGCAGTATTTT
TRBJ1-1 | TRBD1 | - | TRBV27 | CASSFAGGHTFF | TGTGCCAGCAGTTTTGCAGGGGGTCATACTTTCTTT
TRBJ2-5 | TRBD2 | - | TRBV7-6 | CASSRTSGTQETQYF | TGTGCCAGCAGCCGGACTAGCGGGACCCAAGAGACCCAGTACTTC
TRBJ2-1 | - | - | TRBV10-3 | CAISESGDHPPAGEQFF | TGTGCCATCAGTGAATCGGGGGACCACCCCCCTGCGGGTGAGCAGTTCTTC
TRBJ2-1 | TRBD1 | - | TRBV23-1 | CASSLDRGLNEQFF | TGCGCCAGCAGTCTCGACAGGGGGCTGAATGAGCAGTTCTTC
TRBJ2-7 | TRBD1 | - | TRBV28 | CASTTGGFHEQYF | TGTGCCAGCACTACAGGGGGGTTCCACGAGCAGTACTTC
TRBJ1-5 | TRBD1 | - | TRBV7-8 | CASSSTGAAYSNQPQHF | TGTGCCAGCAGCTCAACAGGGGCCGCATATAGCAATCAGCCCCAGCATTTT
TRBJ2-7 | TRBD2 | - | TRBV27 | CASSFGTSLDEQYF | TGTGCCAGCAGTTTCGGGACTAGCTTGGACGAGCAGTACTTC
TRBJ2-7 | - | - | TRBV28 | CASSLWGEFSYEQYF | TGTGCCAGCAGCCTGTGGGGGGAGTTCTCCTACGAGCAGTACTTC
TRBJ2-6 | - | - | TRBV19 | CASRAPSGANVLTF | TGTGCCAGTAGGGCTCCCTCTGGGGCCAACGTCCTGACTTTC
TRBJ1-2 | - | - | TRBV2 | CASRTGRRDYGYTF | TGTGCCAGCAGGACCGGGAGGCGGGACTATGGCTACACCTTC
TRBJ2-1 | TRBD2 | few | TRBV7-6 | CASSLASGGANEQFF | TGTGCCAGCAGCTTAGCTAGCGGGGGGGCCAATGAGCAGTTCTTC
TRBJ2-7 | TRBD2 | few | TRBV11-2 | CASSPIKRGSSYEQYF | TGTGCCAGCAGCCCAATCAAGCGGGGGAGCTCCTACGAGCAGTACTTC
TRBJ2-7 | TRBD2 | - | TRBV5-1 | CASSSQAGTRSEQYF | TGCGCCAGCAGCTCCCAAGCCGGGACTAGGAGCGAGCAGTACTTC
TRBJ2-1 | TRBD2 | - | TRBV30 | CAWSVSPLAGYYNEQFF | TGTGCCTGGAGTGTCTCCCCACTAGCGGGGTACTACAATGAGCAGTTCTTC
TRBJ1-5 | - | - | TRBV7-8 | CASSPGGSNQPQHF | TGTGCCAGCAGCCCAGGAGGCTCAAATCAGCCCCAGCATTTT
TRBJ1-6 | TRBD1 | - | TRBV7-2 | CASSPDRERSPLHF | TGTGCCAGCAGCCCAGACAGGGAGAGGTCACCCCTCCACTTT
TRBJ2-1 | TRBD1 | - | TRBV7-9 | CASSFRDRILSSYNEQFF | TGTGCCAGCAGCTTCCGGGACAGAATTTTGAGCTCCTACAATGAGCAGTTCTTC
TRBJ1-5 | TRBD1 | - | TRBV27 | CASRTGNSNQPQHF | TGTGCCAGCAGGACAGGGAATAGCAATCAGCCCCAGCATTTT